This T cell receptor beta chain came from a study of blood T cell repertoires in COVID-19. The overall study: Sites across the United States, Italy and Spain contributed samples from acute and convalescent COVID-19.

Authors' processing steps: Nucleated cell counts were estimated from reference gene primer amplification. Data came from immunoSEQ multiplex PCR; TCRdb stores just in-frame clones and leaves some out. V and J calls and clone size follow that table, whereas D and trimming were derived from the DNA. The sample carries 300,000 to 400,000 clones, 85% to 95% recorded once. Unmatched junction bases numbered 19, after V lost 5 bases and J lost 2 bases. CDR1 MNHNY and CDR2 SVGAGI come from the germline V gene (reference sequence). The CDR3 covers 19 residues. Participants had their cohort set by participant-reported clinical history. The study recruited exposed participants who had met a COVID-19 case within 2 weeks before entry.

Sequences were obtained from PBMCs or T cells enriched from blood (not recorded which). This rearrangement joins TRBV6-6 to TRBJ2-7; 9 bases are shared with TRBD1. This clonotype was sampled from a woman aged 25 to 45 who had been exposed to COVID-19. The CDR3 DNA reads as TGTGCCAGCAGTCCCCACAGGGGGCGAAGGTCCGAAAGCACCTACGAGCAGTACTTC. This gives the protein CASSPHRGRRSESTYEQYF.